This T cell receptor beta chain was documented in a study of blood T cell repertoires in COVID-19. Overall study context: Spain, Italy and the United States supplied samples that represented acute and convalescent COVID-19. The cDNA or gDNA used as material had been derived from T cells, B-cell-depleted T cells, or PBMCs.

In the case of this clone: One junction end does not reproduce the germline sequence, and a read error may be involved.

Study processing details: Reference gene primer amplification in the assay estimated nucleated cell counts. The data were produced by immunoSEQ multiplex PCR, yet TCRdb's version contains in-frame clones alone and is incomplete. V and J calls and clone size are given by that table; D and trimming were obtained from the DNA. The table includes roughly 70,000 clones, 90% detected once. Germline V CDR1 and CDR2: SGHTA, FQGNSA. The CDR3 loop spans 13 amino acids. Sequenced input: peripheral blood. This chain connects TRBV7-2 to TRBJ2-7, with 10 bases aligning to TRBD2. The receptor was derived from a human donor in a cohort sampled during active COVID-19. The CDR3 spells CASSDQAGGPLVF. The CDR3 bases are TGTGCCAGCAGCGACCAAGCGGGGGGGCCGTTGGTCTTC.